This TCR beta chain was profiled in a study of T cells in Graves' hyperthyroidism and ophthalmopathy. Broader study findings: Ophthalmopathy was distinguished from stable hyperthyroidism by 13 V-J signatures. Clonotypes that were expanded in thyroid above 0.001 mostly appeared in blood too.

RNA transcripts served as the template for amplifying TCR beta CDR3 regions. The HTBI primer set served for first-round RT-PCR of the TCR CDR3. Via MiXCR, TCRdb re-called the multiplex PCR reads, giving one row per CDR3 protein. This repertoire shows some 400,000 distinct CDR3 sequences, about 13% found once; its top ten account for less than 25%. This clonotype came up many times. Its antigen is still unknown. V lost 5 bases and J lost 0, with 1 base in between. The germline V gene has CDR1 LNHNV and CDR2 YYDKDF (reference sequence). The CDR3 covers 11 residues. Hyperthyroidism was newly diagnosed in patients aged 18 to 65 (duration under 2 months). First hyperthyroidism diagnosis is when the blood sample was obtained, before any ophthalmopathy symptoms.

This sequence originates from a man younger than 40 with Graves' hyperthyroidism that later progressed to Graves' ophthalmopathy. Sequenced material: blood. The chain employs TRBV15 and TRBJ1-2; D unclear. CDR3 protein: CATSSNYGYTF. The CDR3 DNA reads as TGTGCCACCAGCTCTAACTATGGCTACACCTTC.